The 28 T cell receptor beta chains in this list originate from one sample, sequenced in a study of blood T cell repertoires in COVID-19. The repertoire was sequenced with immunoSEQ multiplex PCR; TCRdb's copy has only in-frame clones and lacks some. The table lists about 150,000 clones, 87% of them singletons. Specimen: peripheral blood. These receptors originate from a woman in her sixties or seventies with active or convalescent COVID-19.

The chain couples TRBV12-3 or TRBV12-4 to TRBJ1-2; D is possibly TRBD1 (5 bases). The CDR3 runs 13 residues. The V end was cut by 2 bases, the J end by 3 bases, with 7 bases between. For the CDR3, the DNA is TGTGCCAGCAGTTTAACGGGGGACTATGGCTACACCTTC. Protein sequence: CASSLTGDYGYTF.

This clone came up once. The rearrangement joins TRBV19 to TRBJ1-3, with D uncertain. From germline, CDR1 is LNHDA and CDR2 SQIVND (reference sequence). The CDR3 consists of 15 residues. V gave up 2 bases and J gave up 3 bases, with 11 bases separating them. The CDR3: CASSISSGGGNTIYF. In nucleotides, the CDR3 is TGTGCCAGTAGTATATCGTCGGGAGGTGGAAACACCATATATTTT.

The chain combines TRBV6-2 or TRBV6-3 with TRBJ2-4; TRBD2 might be the D (5 bases). The V gene lost 2 bases and the J gene lost 0 bases, with 11 bases spanning the gap. Germline assignment: CDR1 MNHEY and CDR2 SVGEGT. The CDR3 has 16 amino acids. DNA of the CDR3: TGTGCCAGCAGTTACGGCAGGAGGTTAGCCAAAAACATTCAGTACTTC. Translated: CASSYGRRLAKNIQYF.

V gene TRBV14 combines with J gene TRBJ2-4, with TRBD2 identical over 7 bases. The trim removed 0 bases at V and 9 bases at J, leaving 8 bases unmatched. Germline V gene lookup returns CDR1 SGHDN and CDR2 FVKESK. The CDR3 runs 15 residues. This CDR3 reads CASSQDAERGTIQYF. In nucleotides, the CDR3 is TGTGCCAGCAGCCAAGATGCCGAGCGGGGTACCATTCAGTACTTC.

The chain joins TRBV6-5 to TRBJ1-5; D is undetermined. CDR3 size: 16 residues. The V end was cut by 2 bases, the J end by 7 bases, with 18 bases between. The germline CDR1 and CDR2 sequences are MNHEY and SVGAGI. CDR3 bases: TGTGCCAGCAGTTACCCCCCGGTGAGGGCTTGGCAGCCCCAGCATTTT. Translated, it gives CASSYPPVRAWQPQHF.

In its sample, this clone was seen a few times. The genes are TRBV4-2 and TRBJ2-5; 7 bases line up with TRBD2. The V segment lost 3 bases and the J segment 5 bases; nucleotides outside the gene matches: 9. Germline values: CDR1 LGHNA, CDR2 YNFKEQ. This CDR3 is 15 amino acids long. The CDR3 here is CASSQEPSGLETQYF. The CDR3 coding sequence is TGTGCCAGCAGCCAGGAACCTAGCGGTCTGGAGACCCAGTACTTC.

This chain uses TRBV6-1 with TRBJ1-2; D not certain. The CDR3 contains 13 residues. In germline, CDR1 is MNHNS, CDR2 SASEGT. The ends were cut back, 3 bases at V and 2 bases at J, with 7 bases in the middle. This CDR3 reads CASSEGSNYGYTF. CDR3 nucleotide sequence: TGTGCCAGCAGTGAGGGCAGCAACTATGGCTACACCTTC.

V usage is TRBV9 and J usage is TRBJ1-4; 7 bases fit TRBD1. This CDR3 spans 15 amino acids. The V and J ends lost 0 bases and 1 base, in that order; junction bases with no gene match: 0. Germline V lookup: CDR1 SGDLS, CDR2 YYNGEE. The CDR3 DNA sequence: TGTGCCAGCAGCGTAGCAGGGGGAACTAATGAAAAACTGTTTTTT. Translation gives CASSVAGGTNEKLFF.

A word on this clone: Other DNA variants within this sample encode the same CDR3. The V call is TRBV18, the J call TRBJ2-7; 9 bases are a match to TRBD1. The V gene end was trimmed by 6 bases and the J gene end by 3 bases; junction bases not matched to a gene: 6. Germline V gives CDR1 KGHSH, CDR2 LQKENI. The length of the CDR3 is 14 residues. The CDR3 here is CASSPGTGFYEQYF. The CDR3 DNA is TGTGCCAGCTCCCCCGGGACAGGGTTCTACGAGCAGTACTTC.

The chain links TRBV7-3 to TRBJ2-1, with 12 bases fitting TRBD2. The CDR3 is 15 amino acids. Looked up from germline, CDR1 is SGHTA and CDR2 is FQGTGA. V gave up 3 bases and J gave up 9 bases; unmatched junction bases: 6. CDR3 protein: CASSLSSGGAGEQFF. CDR3 bases: TGTGCCAGCAGCTTGTCTAGCGGGGGGGCCGGTGAGCAGTTCTTC. Filled out from reference TRBV7-3 and TRBJ2-1, the complete variable domain reads GAGVSQTPSNKVTEKGKYVELRCDPISGHTALYWYRQSLGQGPEFLIYFQGTGAADDSGLPNDRFFAVRPEGSVSTLKIQRTERGDSAVYLCASSLSSGGAGEQFFGPGTRLTVL.

The rearrangement links TRBV5-1 to TRBJ2-1, with D tentatively TRBD1 (6 bases). The CDR3 covers 15 residues. CDR1 is SGHRS, CDR2 YFSETQ, per germline. Trimming cost V 3 bases and J 0 bases, with 10 bases left between them. In nucleotides, the CDR3 is TGCGCCAGCAGCTACAAACAGGGCTCCTACAATGAGCAGTTCTTC. This sequence encodes CASSYKQGSYNEQFF.

This clone was found once. The junction and the germline gene differ at one end; a read error may be behind it. The CDR3 DNA is TGTGCCAGCAGTGAAACCGGGACTAGCGGAGGGGGCTTC. Protein sequence: CASSETGTSGGGF. The V and J genes are TRBV6-1 and TRBJ2-6; the match to TRBD2 covers 11 bases. This CDR3 contains 13 residues. Germline V gene sequence: CDR1 MNHNS, CDR2 SASEGT.

The V call is TRBV2, the J call TRBJ1-6, with no clear D. Germline CDR1 is SNHLY and CDR2 is FYNNEI. V was pared by 2 bases and J by 7 bases, with 6 bases between. The CDR3 runs to 13 residues. CDR3 nucleotide sequence: TGTGCCAGCAGTGAACAGGCGAATTCACCCCTCCACTTT. Translating it yields CASSEQANSPLHF.

V gene TRBV7-9 combines with J gene TRBJ2-3; possibly TRBD1 for D (5 bases). Trimming cost V 2 bases and J 4 bases, with 10 bases left between them. Germline V lookup: CDR1 SEHNR, CDR2 FQNEAQ (reference sequence). This CDR3 comprises 14 residues. CDR3 residues: CASSLQGSADTQYF. The CDR3 DNA reads as TGTGCCAGCAGCTTACAGGGAAGCGCAGATACGCAGTATTTT.

The chain links TRBV29-1 to TRBJ2-3, with TRBD1 matching 10 bases. CDR1 and CDR2 from the germline V gene are SQVTM and ANQGSEA. The CDR3 totals 13 residues. The ends lost 4 bases at V and 4 bases at J; junction bases unmatched: 2. DNA for the CDR3: TGCAGCGTTGGACAGGGGGCCTCAGATACGCAGTATTTT. Translated: CSVGQGASDTQYF.

A few counts support this clone. The rearrangement uses TRBV12-3 or TRBV12-4 and TRBJ2-1, with 7 bases lining up with TRBD2. This CDR3 contains 13 residues. Germline trimming cut 5 bases from V and 10 bases from J; bases unmatched to any gene: 8. CDR3 in amino acids: CASSISRRGEQFF. As DNA, the CDR3 is TGTGCCAGCAGTATATCGCGGCGGGGGGAGCAGTTCTTC.

J is TRBJ1-4 and V is TRBV9, with TRBD1 as a possible D gene (6 bases). CDR1 is SGDLS and CDR2 is YYNGEE in the germline V gene. V was clipped by 0 bases and J by 4 bases, with 7 bases between them. The CDR3 covers 14 residues. CDR3 coding DNA: TGTGCCAGCAGCGTAGCACAGGGTAATGAAAAACTGTTTTTT. Translated, it gives CASSVAQGNEKLFF.

This clone has a single count. The CDR3 loop reads CASTGQGYTGELFF. CDR3 DNA sequence: TGCGCCAGCACGGGACAGGGATACACCGGGGAGCTGTTTTTT. The chain employs TRBV5-1 and TRBJ2-2, with 9 bases fitting TRBD1. Germline trimming cut 6 bases from V and 3 bases from J; bases unmatched to any gene: 3. This CDR3 has 14 residues. The germline gives CDR1 SGHRS, CDR2 YFSETQ.

This clone was seen only once. The chain employs TRBV7-8 and TRBJ1-4; D perhaps matches TRBD1 (5 bases). Germline V gene sequence: CDR1 SGHVS, CDR2 FQNEAQ. This CDR3 spans 17 amino acids. V lost 3 bases and J lost 7, with 21 bases in between. The CDR3 spells CASSFSPGRGGGEKLFF. The CDR3 nucleotides are TGTGCCAGCAGCTTCTCCCCGGGGCGGGGCGGTGGTGAAAAACTGTTTTTT.

This clone was detected only a few times. The chain employs TRBV2 and TRBJ1-3, with D unresolved. Germline CDR1 reads SNHLY; CDR2 reads FYNNEI. The CDR3 covers 14 residues. The V end was cut by 11 bases, the J end by 1 base, with 15 bases between. In DNA form, the CDR3 reads TGTGCCTCCTCTCGGTCTCCGTCTGGAAACACCATATATTTT. Translation gives CASSRSPSGNTIYF.

The chain couples TRBV19 to TRBJ2-1, with a tentative D call TRBD1 (7 bases). Germline-derived CDR1 and CDR2 are LNHDA and SQIVND (reference sequence). The CDR3 sequence is 16 residues long. V dropped 5 bases and J dropped 2 bases, with 16 bases sitting between them. The CDR3 DNA reads as TGTGCCAGTAGTTCCCAAGGGGGGACAGCCTACAATGAGCAGTTCTTC. This encodes CASSSQGGTAYNEQFF.

The chain combines TRBV6-5 with TRBJ1-5, with TRBD1 matching 7 bases. This CDR3 is built from 13 residues. CDR1 and CDR2 (germline): MNHEY, SVGAGI. The ends lost 6 bases at V and 5 bases at J; junction bases unmatched: 4. The CDR3 sequence is CASRSGTDQPQHF. In nucleotides, the CDR3 is TGTGCCAGCAGGAGTGGGACAGATCAGCCCCAGCATTTT.

The chain combines TRBV7-9 with TRBJ1-1; TRBD1 might be the D (6 bases). The CDR3 covers 12 residues. The V end was cut by 1 base, the J end by 8 bases, with 8 bases between. CDR1 is SEHNR, CDR2 FQNEAQ, per germline (reference sequence). The CDR3 reads CASSLVGAEAFF. The CDR3 coding sequence is TGTGCCAGCAGCTTAGTGGGGGCCGAAGCTTTCTTT.

The rearrangement joins TRBV12-3 or TRBV12-4 to TRBJ2-7, with a possible D match to TRBD1 (5 bases). Trimming removed 3 bases from V and 3 bases from J, with 9 bases in between. This CDR3 has 13 amino acids. The CDR3 nucleotides read TGTGCCAGCAGTTTCGGCAGGGACTACGAGCAGTACTTC. Its translation: CASSFGRDYEQYF.

This clone was observed a single time. This chain links TRBV5-5 with TRBJ2-3; D is perhaps TRBD2 (5 bases). The germline gives CDR1 SGHKS, CDR2 YYEKEE (reference sequence). Trimming removed 4 bases from V and 3 bases from J, with 15 bases in between. The CDR3 runs to 15 residues. CDR3 residues: CASSEGLLRTDTQYF. DNA for the CDR3: TGTGCCAGCAGCGAGGGATTGTTAAGGACAGATACGCAGTATTTT. Together with reference TRBV5-5 and TRBJ2-3, the CDR3 gives the full variable domain: DAGVTQSPTHLIKTRGQQVTLRCSPISGHKSVSWYQQVLGQGPQFIFQYYEKEERGRGNFPDRFSARQFPNYSSELNVNALLLGDSALYLCASSEGLLRTDTQYFGPGTRLTVL.

V gene TRBV11-2 combines with J gene TRBJ2-1; D call uncertain. The V and J ends lost 1 base and 0 bases respectively, with 4 bases between them. CDR1 and CDR2 from the germline V gene are SGHAT and FQNNGV. This CDR3 comprises 14 residues. The CDR3 protein is CASSLGDSYNEQFF. The CDR3 DNA reads as TGTGCCAGCAGCTTAGGAGACTCCTACAATGAGCAGTTCTTC.

The chain couples TRBV7-3 to TRBJ2-7, with TRBD1 matching 8 bases. The CDR3 runs to 13 residues. Trimming cost V 3 bases and J 7 bases; bases outside gene matches: 5. Germline V gene sequence: CDR1 SGHTA, CDR2 FQGTGA. Here the CDR3 DNA reads TGTGCCAGCAGCTTCTTGACAGGGGAGGAGCAGTACTTC. Encoded protein: CASSFLTGEEQYF.

This sequence joins TRBV4-3 and TRBJ1-2, with 10 nucleotides matching TRBD1. V lost 4 bases and J lost 9; bases outside the gene matches: 5. This CDR3 comprises 13 residues. Germline assignment: CDR1 LGHNA and CDR2 YSLEER. CDR3 bases: TGCGCCAGCAGCCGGGAGGGACAGGGGAGCTACACCTTC. Its translation: CASSREGQGSYTF.